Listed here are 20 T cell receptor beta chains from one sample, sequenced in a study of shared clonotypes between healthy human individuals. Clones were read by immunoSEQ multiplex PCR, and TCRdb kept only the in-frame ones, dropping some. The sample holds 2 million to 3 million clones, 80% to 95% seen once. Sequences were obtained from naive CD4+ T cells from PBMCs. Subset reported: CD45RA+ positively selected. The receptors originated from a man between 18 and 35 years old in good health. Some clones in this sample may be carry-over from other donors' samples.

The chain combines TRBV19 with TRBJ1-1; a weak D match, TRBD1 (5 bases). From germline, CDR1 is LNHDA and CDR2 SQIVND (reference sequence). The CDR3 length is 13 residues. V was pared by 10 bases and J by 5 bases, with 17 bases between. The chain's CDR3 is CATRDEGRTEAFF. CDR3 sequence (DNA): TGTGCCACCAGGGATGAGGGGAGGACTGAAGCTTTCTTT.

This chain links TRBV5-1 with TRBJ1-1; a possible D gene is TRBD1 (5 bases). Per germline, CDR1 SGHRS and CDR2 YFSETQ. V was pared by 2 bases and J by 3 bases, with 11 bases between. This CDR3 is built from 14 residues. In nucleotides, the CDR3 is TGCGCCAGCAGCTTCGACCCGGGGGACACTGAAGCTTTCTTT. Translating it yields CASSFDPGDTEAFF. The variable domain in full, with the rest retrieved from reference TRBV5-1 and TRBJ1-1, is KAGVTQTPRYLIKTRGQQVTLSCSPISGHRSVSWYQQTPGQGLQFLFEYFSETQRNKGNFPGRFSGRQFSNSRSEMNVSTLELGDSALYLCASSFDPGDTEAFFGQGTRLTVV.

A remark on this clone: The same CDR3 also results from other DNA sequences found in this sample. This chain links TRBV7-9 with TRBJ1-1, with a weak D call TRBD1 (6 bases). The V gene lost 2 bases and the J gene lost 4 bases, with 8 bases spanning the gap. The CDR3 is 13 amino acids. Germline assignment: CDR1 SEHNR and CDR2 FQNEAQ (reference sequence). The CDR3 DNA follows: TGTGCCAGCAGCTTAATACAGGGCACTGAAGCTTTCTTT. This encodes CASSLIQGTEAFF.

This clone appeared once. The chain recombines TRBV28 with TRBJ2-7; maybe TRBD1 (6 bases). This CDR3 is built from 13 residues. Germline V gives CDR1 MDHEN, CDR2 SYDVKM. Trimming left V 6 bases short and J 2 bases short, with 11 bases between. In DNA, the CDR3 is TGTGCCAGCAGCCGACAGGCTCCCTACGAGCAGTACTTC. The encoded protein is CASSRQAPYEQYF.

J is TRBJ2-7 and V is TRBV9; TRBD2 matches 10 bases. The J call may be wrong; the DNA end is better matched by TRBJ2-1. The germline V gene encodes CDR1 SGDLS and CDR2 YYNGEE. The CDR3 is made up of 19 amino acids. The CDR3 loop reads CASSQSPGSGRPNDNEQFF. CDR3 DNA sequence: TGTGCCAGCAGCCAAAGTCCGGGTAGCGGGAGGCCCAATGACAATGAGCAGTTCTTC.

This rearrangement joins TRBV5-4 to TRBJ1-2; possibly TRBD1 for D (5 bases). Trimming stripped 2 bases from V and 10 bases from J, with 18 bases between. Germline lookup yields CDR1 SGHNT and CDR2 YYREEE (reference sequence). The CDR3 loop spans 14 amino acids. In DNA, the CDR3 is TGTGCCAGCAGCTTCTCCCGGGACCTCCTCTCCTACACCTTC. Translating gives CASSFSRDLLSYTF.

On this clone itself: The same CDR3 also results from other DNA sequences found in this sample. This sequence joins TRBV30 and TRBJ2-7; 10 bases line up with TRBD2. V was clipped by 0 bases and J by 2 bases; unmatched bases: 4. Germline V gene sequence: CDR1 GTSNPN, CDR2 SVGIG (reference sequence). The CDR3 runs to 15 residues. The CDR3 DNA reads TGTGCCTGGAGTGTAGGGCTAGCGGGGGCCTACGAGCAGTACTTC. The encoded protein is CAWSVGLAGAYEQYF.

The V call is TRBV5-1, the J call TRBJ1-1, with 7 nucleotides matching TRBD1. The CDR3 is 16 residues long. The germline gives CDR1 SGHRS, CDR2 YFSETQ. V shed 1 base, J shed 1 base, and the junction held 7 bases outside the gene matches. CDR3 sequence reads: CASSLTLTGRNTEAFF. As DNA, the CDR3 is TGCGCCAGCAGCTTGACCTTGACAGGGAGGAACACTGAAGCTTTCTTT.

CDR3 amino acids: CASSLRPGQGGYEQYF. The CDR3 coding sequence is TGTGCCAGCAGCTTACGGCCGGGACAGGGGGGCTACGAGCAGTACTTC. The chain joins TRBV11-2 to TRBJ2-7; the match to TRBD1 covers 11 bases. Trimming cost V 2 bases and J 3 bases; bases outside gene matches: 6. CDR3 length: 16 residues. The germline gives CDR1 SGHAT, CDR2 FQNNGV.

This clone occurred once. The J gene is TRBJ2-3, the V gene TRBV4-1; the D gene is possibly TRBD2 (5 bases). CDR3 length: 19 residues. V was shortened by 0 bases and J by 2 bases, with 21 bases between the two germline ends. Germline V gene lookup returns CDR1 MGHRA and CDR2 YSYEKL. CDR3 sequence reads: CASSQDRLAVGLNTDTQYF. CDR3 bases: TGCGCCAGCAGCCAAGATCGTCTAGCTGTTGGTCTAAACACAGATACGCAGTATTTT.

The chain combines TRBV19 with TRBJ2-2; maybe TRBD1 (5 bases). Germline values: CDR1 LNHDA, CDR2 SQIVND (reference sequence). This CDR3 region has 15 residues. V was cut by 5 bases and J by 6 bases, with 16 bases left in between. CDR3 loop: CASSPQGSGAGELFF. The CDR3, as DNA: TGTGCCAGTAGTCCCCAGGGTAGTGGCGCCGGGGAGCTGTTTTTT.

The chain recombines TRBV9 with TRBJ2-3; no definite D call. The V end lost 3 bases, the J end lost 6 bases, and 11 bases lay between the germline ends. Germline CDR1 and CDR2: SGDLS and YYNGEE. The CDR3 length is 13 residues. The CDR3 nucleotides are TGTGCCAGCAGCGAGAGCCCCCTGGATACGCAGTATTTT. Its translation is CASSESPLDTQYF.

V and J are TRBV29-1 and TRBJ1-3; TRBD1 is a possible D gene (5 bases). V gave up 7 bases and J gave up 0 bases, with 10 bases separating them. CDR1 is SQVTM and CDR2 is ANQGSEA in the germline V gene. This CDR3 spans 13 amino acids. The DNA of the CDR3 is TGCAGCGCTTCAGGGATCTCTGGAAACACCATATATTTT. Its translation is CSASGISGNTIYF.

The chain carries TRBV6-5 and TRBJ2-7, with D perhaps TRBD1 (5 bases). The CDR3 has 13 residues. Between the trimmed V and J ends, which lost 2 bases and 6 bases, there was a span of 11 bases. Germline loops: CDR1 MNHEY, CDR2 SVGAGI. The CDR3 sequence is CASSYTLRGEQYF. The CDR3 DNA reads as TGTGCCAGCAGTTACACTCTAAGGGGCGAGCAGTACTTC.

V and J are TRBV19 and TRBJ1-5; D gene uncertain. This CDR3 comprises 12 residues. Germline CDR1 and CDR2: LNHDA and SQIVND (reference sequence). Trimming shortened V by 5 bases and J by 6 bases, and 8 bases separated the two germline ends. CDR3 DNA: TGTGCCAGTAGTTGGTCGGGTCAGCCCCAGCATTTT. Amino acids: CASSWSGQPQHF. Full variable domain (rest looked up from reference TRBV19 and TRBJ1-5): DGGITQSPKYLFRKEGQNVTLSCEQNLNHDAMYWYRQDPGQGLRLIYYSQIVNDFQKGDIAEGYSVSREKKESFPLTVTSAQKNPTAFYLCASSWSGQPQHFGDGTRLSIL.

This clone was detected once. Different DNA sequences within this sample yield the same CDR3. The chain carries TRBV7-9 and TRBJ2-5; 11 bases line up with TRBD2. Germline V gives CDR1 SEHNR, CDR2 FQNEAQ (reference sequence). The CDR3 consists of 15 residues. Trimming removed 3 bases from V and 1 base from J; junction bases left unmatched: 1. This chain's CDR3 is CASSFGTSGQETQYF. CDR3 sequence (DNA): TGTGCCAGCAGCTTTGGGACTAGCGGCCAAGAGACCCAGTACTTC.

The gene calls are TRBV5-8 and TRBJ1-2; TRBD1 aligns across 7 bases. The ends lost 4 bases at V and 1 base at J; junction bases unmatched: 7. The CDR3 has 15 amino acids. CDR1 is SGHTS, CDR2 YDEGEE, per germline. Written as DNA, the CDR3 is TGTGCCAGCAGCCTGGACAGGACTCATAACTATGGCTACACCTTC. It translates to CASSLDRTHNYGYTF.

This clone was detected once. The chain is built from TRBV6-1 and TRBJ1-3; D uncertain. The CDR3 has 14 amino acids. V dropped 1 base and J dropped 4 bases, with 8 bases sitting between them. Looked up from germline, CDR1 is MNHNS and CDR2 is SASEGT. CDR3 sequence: CASSEVGRGNTIYF. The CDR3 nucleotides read TGTGCCAGCAGTGAAGTCGGCAGAGGAAACACCATATATTTT.

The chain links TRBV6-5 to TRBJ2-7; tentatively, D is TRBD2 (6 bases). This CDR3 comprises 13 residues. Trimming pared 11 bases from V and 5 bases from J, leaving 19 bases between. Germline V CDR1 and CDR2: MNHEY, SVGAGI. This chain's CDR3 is CAAGYKQNDEQYF. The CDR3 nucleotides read TGTGCCGCGGGGTATAAGCAAAATGACGAGCAGTACTTC.

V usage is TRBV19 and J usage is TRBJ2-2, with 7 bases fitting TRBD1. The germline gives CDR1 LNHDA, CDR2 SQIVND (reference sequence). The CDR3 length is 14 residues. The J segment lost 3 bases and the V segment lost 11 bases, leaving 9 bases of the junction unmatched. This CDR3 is CAAGGDSDTGELFF. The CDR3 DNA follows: TGTGCCGCGGGTGGGGACAGTGACACCGGGGAGCTGTTTTTT.